These T cell receptor beta chains were read from a single sample in a study of regulatory T cells in long-lasting Graves disease. TCRdb independently ran MiXCR on the multiplex PCR reads; one entry per CDR3 protein. The sample includes about 310,000 distinct CDR3 sequences, under 25% seen only once; the top ten take 56%. The source was peripheral blood mononuclear cells (PBMCs), collected when the disease was refractory, from a patient treated with antithyroid drugs. Source of these receptors: a female donor with Graves disease. Both conserved end residues are part of each CDR3. The D gene is left open where the match is weak. Size values are once, few and many counts, or a class for expanded clones, and some rows have none.

D gene: NA; clone size: many; V gene: TRBV27; J gene: TRBJ1-1; CDR3 length: 13; CDR3 DNA: TGTGCCAGCAGTCCCAAAATGAACACTGAAGCTTTCTTT; CDR3 protein: CASSPKMNTEAFF
D gene: TRBD1; clone size: NA; V gene: TRBV27; J gene: TRBJ2-7; CDR3 length: 17; CDR3 DNA: TGTGCCAGCAGTCCATCCGGACAGGGGCCTTTGTCCTACGAGCAGTACTTC; CDR3 protein: CASSPSGQGPLSYEQYF
D gene: NA; clone size: many; V gene: TRBV4-1; J gene: TRBJ1-1; CDR3 length: 16; CDR3 DNA: TGCGCCAGCAGCCAAAACGGGGCAGGGCTAATCACTGAAGCTTTCTTT; CDR3 protein: CASSQNGAGLITEAFF
D gene: TRBD2; clone size: NA; V gene: TRBV19; J gene: TRBJ2-4; CDR3 length: 16; CDR3 DNA: TGTGCCAGTAGTTCCCCGACTAGCGGGAGACGAGGCATTCAGTACTTC; CDR3 protein: CASSSPTSGRRGIQYF
D gene: TRBD1; clone size: NA; V gene: TRBV20-1; J gene: TRBJ2-5; CDR3 length: 13; CDR3 DNA: TGCAGTGCTCGAGGGGGCAGTTGGGAGACCCAGTACTTC; CDR3 protein: CSARGGSWETQYF
D gene: TRBD2; clone size: NA; V gene: TRBV12-3/TRBV12-4; J gene: TRBJ2-5; CDR3 length: 15; CDR3 DNA: TGTGCCAGCAGAGCCCCCCCGGGGGGCCAAGAGACCCAGTACTTC; CDR3 protein: CASRAPPGGQETQYF
D gene: NA; clone size: NA; V gene: TRBV7-3; J gene: TRBJ2-1; CDR3 length: 14; CDR3 DNA: TGTGCCAGCAGCTTAGTCCGTGGGTCCGATGAGCAGTTCTTC; CDR3 protein: CASSLVRGSDEQFF
D gene: NA; clone size: NA; V gene: TRBV6-5; J gene: TRBJ2-7; CDR3 length: 15; CDR3 DNA: TGTGCCAGCAGTTACTCCCAGGGATTTCTCTACGAGCAGTACTTC; CDR3 protein: CASSYSQGFLYEQYF
D gene: TRBD1; clone size: NA; V gene: TRBV20-1; J gene: TRBJ2-4; CDR3 length: 14; CDR3 DNA: TGCAGTGCTATGGATCGACAGGGGTTGAACATTCAGTACTTC; CDR3 protein: CSAMDRQGLNIQYF
D gene: NA; clone size: few; V gene: TRBV7-8; J gene: TRBJ2-5; CDR3 length: 15; CDR3 DNA: TGTGCCAGCAGCTTTAGTGGGCTAGCTATGGAGACCCAGTACTTC; CDR3 protein: CASSFSGLAMETQYF
D gene: TRBD2; clone size: NA; V gene: TRBV5-5; J gene: TRBJ2-2; CDR3 length: 14; CDR3 DNA: TGTGCCAGCAGCCGAATAGCGGGAGGGTGGGAGCTGTCTTTT; CDR3 protein: CASSRIAGGWELSF
D gene: NA; clone size: NA; V gene: TRBV11-2; J gene: TRBJ1-5; CDR3 length: 13; CDR3 DNA: TGTGCCAGCAGCGCAGGAGAGCGCCAGCCCCAGCATTTT; CDR3 protein: CASSAGERQPQHF
D gene: NA; clone size: few; V gene: TRBV15; J gene: TRBJ1-5; CDR3 length: 13; CDR3 DNA: TGTGCCACCAGCACTAGGAACAATCAGCCCCAGCATTTT; CDR3 protein: CATSTRNNQPQHF
D gene: NA; clone size: few; V gene: TRBV7-2; J gene: TRBJ1-1; CDR3 length: 14; CDR3 DNA: TGTGCCAGCAGCCACGACAGCTCAAACACTGAAGCTTTCTTT; CDR3 protein: CASSHDSSNTEAFF
D gene: NA; clone size: NA; V gene: TRBV28; J gene: TRBJ1-4; CDR3 length: 15; CDR3 DNA: TGTGCCAGCAGACTAAACAGTGCAACTAATGAAAAACTGTTTTTT; CDR3 protein: CASRLNSATNEKLFF
D gene: TRBD1; clone size: many; V gene: TRBV20-1; J gene: TRBJ1-1; CDR3 length: 14; CDR3 DNA: TGCAGTGCTAGAGTGCAGGGGGGGTACACTGAAGCTTTCTTT; CDR3 protein: CSARVQGGYTEAFF
D gene: TRBD2; clone size: NA; V gene: TRBV5-5; J gene: TRBJ2-5; CDR3 length: 16; CDR3 DNA: TGTGCCAGCAGCTTTAGACTAGCGGGAGGAGCCGAGACCCAGTACTTC; CDR3 protein: CASSFRLAGGAETQYF
D gene: NA; clone size: many; V gene: TRBV10-3; J gene: TRBJ1-5; CDR3 length: 13; CDR3 DNA: TGTGCCATCCGGGACATCACAAATCAGCCCCAGCATTTT; CDR3 protein: CAIRDITNQPQHF
D gene: NA; clone size: few; V gene: TRBV7-2; J gene: TRBJ1-2; CDR3 length: 12; CDR3 DNA: TGTGCCAGCAGCTCAGGGGAGAGTGGCTACACCTTC; CDR3 protein: CASSSGESGYTF
D gene: NA; clone size: NA; V gene: TRBV7-9; J gene: TRBJ2-7; CDR3 length: 12; CDR3 DNA: TGTGCCAGCAGCTTCCTAACCTCCGAGCAGTACTTC; CDR3 protein: CASSFLTSEQYF
D gene: NA; clone size: few; V gene: TRBV28; J gene: TRBJ2-1; CDR3 length: 16; CDR3 DNA: TGTGCCAGCAGTTTATTAGAGGGCCGGCTTAACAATGAGCAGTTCTTC; CDR3 protein: CASSLLEGRLNNEQFF
D gene: NA; clone size: few; V gene: TRBV7-9; J gene: TRBJ2-5; CDR3 length: 14; CDR3 DNA: TGTGCCAGCAGCTTAGCGGGCAGCGAAGAGACCCAGTACTTC; CDR3 protein: CASSLAGSEETQYF
D gene: NA; clone size: few; V gene: TRBV7-2; J gene: TRBJ1-3; CDR3 length: 16; CDR3 DNA: TGTGCCAGCAGCCAAACAGGGTACTTTTTAGGAAACACCATATATTTT; CDR3 protein: CASSQTGYFLGNTIYF
D gene: NA; clone size: many; V gene: TRBV28; J gene: TRBJ2-7; CDR3 length: 14; CDR3 DNA: TGTGCCAGCAGAACAGGGTCACGCTACTTGGAGCAGTACTTC; CDR3 protein: CASRTGSRYLEQYF